A single sample gave rise to the 20 T cell receptor beta chains below, sequenced in a study of cytomegalovirus exposure and HLA in healthy donors (dated by TCRdb to about 2017). Library preparation was by the immunoSEQ multiplex PCR assay. The multiplex PCR relied on a mix of 60 forward primers for TCR Vbeta segments and 13 reverse primers for TCR Jbeta segments. The table comes from immuneACCESS by way of TCRdb, which keeps in-frame sequences with V and J called. Part of the clones is missing from these tables; in studies checked, under half for an unresolved V gene and the rest for unknown reasons. The sample yields tens of thousands of clones; 75% to 85% were counted once. The top ten hold approximately 17% of the sample. Sequenced: PBMCs. The receptors shown here come from a man aged 65 to 85 in good health and CMV-seropositive.

The chain carries TRBV7-2 and TRBJ2-7, with TRBD2 matching 11 bases. Germline loops: CDR1 SGHTA, CDR2 FQGNSA. Germline trimming cut 0 bases from V and 2 bases from J; bases unmatched to any gene: 3. CDR3 length equals 16 residues. The CDR3 is CASSLASGGVAYEQYF. Written as DNA, the CDR3 is TGTGCCAGCAGCTTAGCTAGCGGGGGGGTTGCCTACGAGCAGTACTTC.

The V and J genes are TRBV5-1 and TRBJ2-7, with D tentatively TRBD2 (5 bases). Germline values: CDR1 SGHRS, CDR2 YFSETQ. The length of the CDR3 is 14 residues. With 2 bases removed from V and 6 bases from J, the gap between germline ends came to 15 bases. The chain's CDR3 is CASSFGHPRGEQYF. CDR3 sequence (DNA): TGCGCCAGCAGCTTCGGGCACCCCCGGGGCGAGCAGTACTTC.

The rearrangement joins TRBV6-1 to TRBJ2-3; 15 nucleotides match TRBD2. This CDR3 spans 18 amino acids. Germline values: CDR1 MNHNS, CDR2 SASEGT. V was pared by 1 base and J by 6 bases, with 8 bases of the junction left unmatched. The CDR3 DNA sequence: TGTGCCAGCAGTGAAGGAGGACTAGCGGGAGGGCCGGTCGATACGCAGTATTTT. Its protein is CASSEGGLAGGPVDTQYF.

The V call is TRBV5-8, the J call TRBJ2-7; 8 nucleotides match TRBD1. The germline gives CDR1 SGHTS, CDR2 YDEGEE. The CDR3 has 14 amino acids. V gave up 2 bases and J gave up 4 bases; unmatched junction bases: 5. The CDR3 nucleotides are TGTGCCAGCAGCTTCCCGGACAGGGCGTACGAGCAGTACTTC. Its translation: CASSFPDRAYEQYF. Looking up the rest from reference TRBV5-8 and TRBJ2-7 gives the full variable domain: EAGVTQSPTHLIKTRGQQATLRCSPISGHTSVYWYQQALGLGLQFLLWYDEGEERNRGNFPPRFSGRQFPNYSSELNVNALELEDSALYLCASSFPDRAYEQYFGPGTRLTVT.

CDR3 coding DNA: TGTGCCAGCAGTGAATCCGGGAAAGCTTTCTTT. It yields the protein CASSESGKAFF. The chain links TRBV25-1 to TRBJ1-1; unclear D gene. CDR1 and CDR2 from the germline V gene are MGHDK and SYGVNS. The length of the CDR3 is 11 residues. Trimming shortened V by 1 base and J by 9 bases, and 6 bases separated the two germline ends.

V gene TRBV2 combines with J gene TRBJ2-1, with 8 nucleotides matching TRBD2. The CDR3 runs 11 residues. Germline CDR1 is SNHLY and CDR2 is FYNNEI. CDR3 residues: CASSGEYEQFF. For the CDR3, the DNA is TGTGCGAGTAGCGGGGAGTATGAGCAGTTCTTC.

This clone is a singleton in its sample. The V and J genes are TRBV7-7 and TRBJ1-4; maybe TRBD1 (5 bases). Germline V CDR1 and CDR2: SSHAT, FNYEAQ (reference sequence). Trimming removed 6 bases at V and 5 bases at J, with 10 bases between. The CDR3 is 13 amino acids. CDR3: CASRAGSNEKLFF. CDR3 sequence (DNA): TGTGCCAGCAGGGCAGGGTCGAATGAAAAACTGTTTTTT.

The chain couples TRBV14 to TRBJ1-2, with a tentative D call TRBD1 (5 bases). Germline CDR1 reads SGHDN; CDR2 reads FVKESK. The ends were cut back, 1 base at V and 8 bases at J, with 14 bases in the middle. CDR3 length: 14 amino acids. The CDR3 protein is CASSQGARELGYTF. In DNA, the CDR3 is TGTGCCAGCAGCCAAGGGGCCAGGGAACTCGGCTACACCTTC.

The chain uses TRBV5-6 and TRBJ1-2; no clear D gene. Trimming removed 0 bases at V and 1 base at J, with 7 bases between. In germline, CDR1 is SGHDT, CDR2 YYEEEE. This CDR3 has 14 amino acids. DNA for the CDR3: TGTGCCAGCAGCTTGGTACAGATTAACTATGGCTACACCTTC. Translating it yields CASSLVQINYGYTF.

The DNA of the CDR3 is TGTGCCAGCAGTTACTCGAGCGGACCCGACTATGGCTACACCTTC. It codes for CASSYSSGPDYGYTF. The genes are TRBV6-5 and TRBJ1-2; D gene unclear. Germline-derived CDR1 and CDR2 are MNHEY and SVGAGI. The CDR3 extends over 15 amino acids. The V and J ends lost 0 bases and 3 bases respectively, with 11 bases between them.

This clone was picked up one time. This chain uses TRBV6-1 with TRBJ1-5; 11 bases are shared with TRBD1. V shed 2 bases and J 6 bases; nucleotides not matched to a gene: 6. CDR1 is MNHNS and CDR2 is SASEGT in the germline V gene. This CDR3 is built from 16 residues. DNA for the CDR3: TGTGCCAGCAGTGAACGGGGACAGGGGGTGGGTCAGCCCCAGCATTTT. This sequence encodes CASSERGQGVGQPQHF.

V usage is TRBV6-4 and J usage is TRBJ2-3, with TRBD2 matching 14 bases. CDR1 is MRHNA, CDR2 SNTAGT, per germline. The CDR3 is 16 residues long. Germline trimming cut 6 bases from V and 6 bases from J; bases unmatched to any gene: 8. The CDR3 sequence: CASSRTSGGSRDTQYF. CDR3 DNA: TGTGCCAGCAGCCGGACTAGCGGGGGGAGTCGGGATACGCAGTATTTT.

V is TRBV9 and J is TRBJ2-7; the match to TRBD1 covers 8 bases. Trimming removed 4 bases from V and 3 bases from J; junction bases left unmatched: 15. The germline V gene has CDR1 SGDLS and CDR2 YYNGEE. The CDR3 contains 17 residues. DNA for the CDR3: TGTGCCAGCAGCAGGAAGCTCCTTGGACAGGGCGACTACGAGCAGTACTTC. Translated, it gives CASSRKLLGQGDYEQYF.

V usage is TRBV9 and J usage is TRBJ2-7, with 9 positions matching TRBD2. Per the germline V gene, CDR1 is SGDLS and CDR2 is YYNGEE. CDR3 length equals 13 residues. J lost 4 bases, V lost 3 bases, and 2 bases had no gene match. CDR3 amino acids: CASSASGGYEQYF. The CDR3 coding sequence is TGTGCCAGCAGCGCCAGCGGGGGGTACGAGCAGTACTTC.

The genes are TRBV28 and TRBJ1-5, with 10 bases fitting TRBD1. CDR3 length: 14 residues. Germline-derived CDR1 and CDR2 are MDHEN and SYDVKM. V gave up 7 bases and J gave up 5 bases; unmatched junction bases: 5. The CDR3 DNA reads TGTGCCAGCATCCTGGGGACAGGGGATCAGCCCCAGCATTTT. Translating gives CASILGTGDQPQHF.

The V gene is TRBV2, the J gene TRBJ2-5, with D possibly being TRBD2 (5 bases). V was trimmed by 7 bases and J by 1 base, leaving 13 bases between them. This CDR3 has 14 amino acids. Germline V gene lookup returns CDR1 SNHLY and CDR2 FYNNEI. CDR3 DNA: TGTGCCAGCAATACCCGGGAAGTCCAAGAGACCCAGTACTTC. Protein: CASNTREVQETQYF.

This chain joins TRBV7-9 and TRBJ2-7; a possible D gene is TRBD2 (5 bases). Trimming cost V 2 bases and J 0 bases, with 8 bases left between them. CDR3 size: 14 residues. Germline V gene data show CDR1 as SEHNR and CDR2 as FQNEAQ (reference sequence). The CDR3: CASSLLAGSYEQYF. CDR3 nucleotide sequence: TGTGCCAGCAGCTTACTAGCTGGCTCCTACGAGCAGTACTTC. Supplemented by reference TRBV7-9 and TRBJ2-7, the full variable domain reads DTGVSQNPRHKITKRGQNVTFRCDPISEHNRLYWYRQTLGQGPEFLTYFQNEAQLEKSRLLSDRFSAERPKGSFSTLEIQRTEQGDSAMYLCASSLLAGSYEQYFGPGTRLTVT.

This clone is a singleton in its sample. The chain couples TRBV5-1 to TRBJ2-7; possibly TRBD1 for D (5 bases). The CDR3 covers 15 residues. V lost 0 bases to trimming and J lost 1 base, with 11 bases between them. The V gene's germline CDR1 is SGHRS and CDR2 YFSETQ. The CDR3 nucleotides are TGCGCCAGCAGCTTGGCCTTGGACACATCCTACGAGCAGTACTTC. This codes for CASSLALDTSYEQYF.

The rearrangement uses TRBV5-1 and TRBJ2-5; D not resolved. There are 13 residues in the CDR3. V was pared by 2 bases and J by 1 base, with 6 bases between. Germline V gives CDR1 SGHRS, CDR2 YFSETQ. The CDR3 spells CASSFAGQETQYF. The CDR3, as DNA: TGCGCCAGCAGCTTCGCAGGCCAAGAGACCCAGTACTTC.

The chain is built from TRBV10-3 and TRBJ1-2; TRBD1 might be the D (5 bases). The CDR3 spans 14 residues. Germline V gives CDR1 ENHRY, CDR2 SYGVKD. Trimming stripped 4 bases from V and 0 bases from J, with 9 bases between. The CDR3 nucleotides read TGTGCCATCAGTGGGAGGGGCTCTAACTATGGCTACACCTTC. This gives the protein CAISGRGSNYGYTF.